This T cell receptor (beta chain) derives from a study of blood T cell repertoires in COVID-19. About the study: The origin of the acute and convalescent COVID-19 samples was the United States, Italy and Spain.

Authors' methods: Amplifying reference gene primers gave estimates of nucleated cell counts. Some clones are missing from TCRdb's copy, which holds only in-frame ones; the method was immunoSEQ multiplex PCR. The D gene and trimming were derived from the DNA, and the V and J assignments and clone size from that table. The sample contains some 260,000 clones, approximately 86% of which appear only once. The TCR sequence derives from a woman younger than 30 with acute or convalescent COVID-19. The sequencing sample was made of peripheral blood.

The DNA for the CDR3 is TGTGCCAGCAGCCCCAGGCTAGCGGAGTACGAGCAGTACTTC. Protein product: CASSPRLAEYEQYF. The J gene is TRBJ2-7, the V gene TRBV9; 7 positions match TRBD2. Germline-derived CDR1 and CDR2 are SGDLS and YYNGEE. The length of the CDR3 is 14 residues. Losses at the gene ends were 4 bases for V and 4 bases for J; bases not matched to a gene: 8.